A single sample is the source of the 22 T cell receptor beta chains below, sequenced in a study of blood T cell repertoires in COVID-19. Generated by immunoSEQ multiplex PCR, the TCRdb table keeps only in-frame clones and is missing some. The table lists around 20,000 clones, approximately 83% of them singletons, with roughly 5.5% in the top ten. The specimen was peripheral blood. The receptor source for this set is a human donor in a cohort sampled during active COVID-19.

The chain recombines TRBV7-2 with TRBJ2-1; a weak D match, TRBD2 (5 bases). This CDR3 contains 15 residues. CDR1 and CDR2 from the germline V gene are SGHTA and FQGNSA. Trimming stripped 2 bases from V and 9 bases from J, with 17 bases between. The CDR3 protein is CASSLSTRGSSEQFF. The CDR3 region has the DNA TGTGCCAGCAGCTTAAGCACCCGGGGTAGCAGTGAGCAGTTCTTC.

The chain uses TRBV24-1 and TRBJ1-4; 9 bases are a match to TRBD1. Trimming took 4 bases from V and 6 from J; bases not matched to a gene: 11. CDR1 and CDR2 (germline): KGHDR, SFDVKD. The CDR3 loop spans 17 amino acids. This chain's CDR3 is CATSDSPGQGSHEKLFF. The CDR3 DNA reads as TGTGCCACCAGTGACTCACCGGGACAGGGATCTCATGAAAAACTGTTTTTT.

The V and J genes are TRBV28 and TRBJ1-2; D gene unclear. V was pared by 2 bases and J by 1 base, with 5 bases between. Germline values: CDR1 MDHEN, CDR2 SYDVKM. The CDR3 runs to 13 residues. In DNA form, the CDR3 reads TGTGCCAGCAGTTTACCACTTAACTATGGCTACACCTTC. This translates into CASSLPLNYGYTF.

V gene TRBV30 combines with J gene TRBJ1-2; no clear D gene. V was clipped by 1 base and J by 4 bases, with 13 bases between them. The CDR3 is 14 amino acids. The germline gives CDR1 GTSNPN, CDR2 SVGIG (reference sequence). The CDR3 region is CAWSGWSGIYGYTF. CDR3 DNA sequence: TGTGCCTGGAGTGGGTGGAGCGGAATCTATGGCTACACCTTC.

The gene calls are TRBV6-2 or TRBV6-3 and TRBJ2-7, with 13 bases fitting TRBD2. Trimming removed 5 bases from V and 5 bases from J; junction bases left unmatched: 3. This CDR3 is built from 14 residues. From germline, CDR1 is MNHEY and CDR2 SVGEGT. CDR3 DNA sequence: TGTGCCAGCAGTCAGGGGACTAGCGGGAACGAGCAGTACTTC. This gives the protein CASSQGTSGNEQYF.

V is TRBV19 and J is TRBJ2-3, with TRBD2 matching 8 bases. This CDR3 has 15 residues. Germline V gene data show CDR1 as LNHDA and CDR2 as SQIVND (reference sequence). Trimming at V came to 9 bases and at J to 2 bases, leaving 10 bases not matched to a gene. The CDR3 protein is CASAASGYFTDTQYF. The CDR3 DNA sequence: TGTGCCAGCGCGGCTAGCGGGTATTTCACAGATACGCAGTATTTT.

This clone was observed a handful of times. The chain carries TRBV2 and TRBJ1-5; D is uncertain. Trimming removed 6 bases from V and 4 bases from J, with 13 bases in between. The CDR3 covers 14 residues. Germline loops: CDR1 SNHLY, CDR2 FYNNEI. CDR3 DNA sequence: TGTGCCAGCAGCGGCGAGGGCGGGAATCAGCCCCAGCATTTT. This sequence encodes CASSGEGGNQPQHF. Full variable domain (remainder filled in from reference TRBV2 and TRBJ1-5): EPEVTQTPSHQVTQMGQEVILRCVPISNHLYFYWYRQILGQKVEFLVSFYNNEISEKSEIFDDQFSVERPDGSNFTLKIRSTKLEDSAMYFCASSGEGGNQPQHFGDGTRLSIL.

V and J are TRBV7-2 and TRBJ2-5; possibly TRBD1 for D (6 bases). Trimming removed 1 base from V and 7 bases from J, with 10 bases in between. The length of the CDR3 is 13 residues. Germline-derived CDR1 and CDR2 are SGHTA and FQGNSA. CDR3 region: CASSLDRVGTQYF. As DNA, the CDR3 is TGTGCCAGCAGCTTAGACAGGGTAGGGACCCAGTACTTC. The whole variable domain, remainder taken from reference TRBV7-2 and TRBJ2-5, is GAGVSQSPSNKVTEKGKDVELRCDPISGHTALYWYRQSLGQGLEFLIYFQGNSAPDKSGLPSDRFSAERTGGSVSTLTIQRTQQEDSAVYLCASSLDRVGTQYFGPGTRLLVL.

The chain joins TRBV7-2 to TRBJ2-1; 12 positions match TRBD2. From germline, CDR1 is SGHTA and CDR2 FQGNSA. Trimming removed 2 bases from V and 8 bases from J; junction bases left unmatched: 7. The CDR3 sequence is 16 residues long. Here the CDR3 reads CASSLPRLAGAHEQFF. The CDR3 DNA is TGTGCCAGCAGCTTACCACGACTAGCGGGAGCCCATGAGCAGTTCTTC. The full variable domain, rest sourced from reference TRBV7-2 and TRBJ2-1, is GAGVSQSPSNKVTEKGKDVELRCDPISGHTALYWYRQSLGQGLEFLIYFQGNSAPDKSGLPSDRFSAERTGGSVSTLTIQRTQQEDSAVYLCASSLPRLAGAHEQFFGPGTRLTVL.

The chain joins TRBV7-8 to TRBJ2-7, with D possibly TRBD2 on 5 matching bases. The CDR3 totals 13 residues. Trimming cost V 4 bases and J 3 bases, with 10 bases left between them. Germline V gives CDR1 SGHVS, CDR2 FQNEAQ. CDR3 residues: CASSSLEGYEQYF. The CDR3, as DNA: TGTGCCAGCAGCTCGCTCGAGGGCTACGAGCAGTACTTC.

CDR3 nucleotides: TGCGCCAGCAGCCAAGATGGGGGAAACAGGGTCGGCATTCAGTACTTC. As protein: CASSQDGGNRVGIQYF. The V call is TRBV4-3, the J call TRBJ2-4, with D tentatively TRBD1 (6 bases). Germline values: CDR1 LGHNA, CDR2 YSLEER. The CDR3 contains 16 residues. Trimming cost V 0 bases and J 9 bases, with 18 bases left between them.

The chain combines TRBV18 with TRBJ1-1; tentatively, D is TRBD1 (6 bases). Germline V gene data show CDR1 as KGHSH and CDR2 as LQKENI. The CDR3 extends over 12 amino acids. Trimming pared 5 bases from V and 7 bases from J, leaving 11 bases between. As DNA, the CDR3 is TGTGCCAGCTCAGTTCAGGGGAGTGAAGCTTTCTTT. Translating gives CASSVQGSEAFF.

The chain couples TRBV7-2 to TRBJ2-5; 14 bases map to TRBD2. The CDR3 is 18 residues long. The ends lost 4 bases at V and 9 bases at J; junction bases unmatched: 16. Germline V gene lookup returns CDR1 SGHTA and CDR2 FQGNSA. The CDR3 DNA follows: TGTGCCAGCAGCTCTGGGACTAGCGGGAGAAGAACGTGGGTGGCCCAGTACTTC. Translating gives CASSSGTSGRRTWVAQYF.

CDR3 region: CASSWRQGNQPQHF. For the CDR3, the DNA is TGTGCCAGCAGTTGGAGGCAGGGCAATCAGCCCCAGCATTTT. The genes are TRBV28 and TRBJ1-5; D is unresolved. CDR3 length: 14 residues. Germline V lookup: CDR1 MDHEN, CDR2 SYDVKM. The V end was cut by 4 bases, the J end by 2 bases, with 9 bases between. Looking up the rest from reference TRBV28 and TRBJ1-5 gives the full variable domain: DVKVTQSSRYLVKRTGEKVFLECVQDMDHENMFWYRQDPGLGLRLIYFSYDVKMKEKGDIPEGYSVSREKKERFSLILESASTNQTSMYLCASSWRQGNQPQHFGDGTRLSIL.

DNA for the CDR3: TGCGCCAGCAGCTTGGGACAGGGGGAGAATGAAAAACTGTTTTTT. It specifies CASSLGQGENEKLFF. The rearrangement links TRBV5-1 to TRBJ1-4, with 9 bases aligning to TRBD1. The CDR3 is 15 residues long. The germline V gene encodes CDR1 SGHRS and CDR2 YFSETQ. V shed 0 bases and J 5 bases; nucleotides not matched to a gene: 2.

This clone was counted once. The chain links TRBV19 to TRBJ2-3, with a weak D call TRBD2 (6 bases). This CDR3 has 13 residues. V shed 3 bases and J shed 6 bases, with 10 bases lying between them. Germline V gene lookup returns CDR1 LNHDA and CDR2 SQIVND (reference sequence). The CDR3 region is CASSIWAGDTQYF. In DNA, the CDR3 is TGTGCCAGTAGTATTTGGGCGGGGGATACGCAGTATTTT.

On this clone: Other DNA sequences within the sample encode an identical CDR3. The CDR3 region is CASSPSSGNTIYF. The CDR3 bases are TGCGCCAGCAGCCCCAGCTCTGGAAACACCATATATTTT. J is TRBJ1-3 and V is TRBV5-1; no clear D gene. Germline values: CDR1 SGHRS, CDR2 YFSETQ. The CDR3 contains 13 residues. Trimming took off 4 bases at V and 0 bases at J, with 5 bases between the two ends.

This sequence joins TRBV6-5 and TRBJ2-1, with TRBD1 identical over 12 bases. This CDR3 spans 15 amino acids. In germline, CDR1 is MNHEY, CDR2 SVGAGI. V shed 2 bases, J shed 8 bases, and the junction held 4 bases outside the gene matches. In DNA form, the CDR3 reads TGTGCCAGCAGTTACAGGGACAGGGGGCCATATGAGCAGTTCTTC. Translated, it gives CASSYRDRGPYEQFF.

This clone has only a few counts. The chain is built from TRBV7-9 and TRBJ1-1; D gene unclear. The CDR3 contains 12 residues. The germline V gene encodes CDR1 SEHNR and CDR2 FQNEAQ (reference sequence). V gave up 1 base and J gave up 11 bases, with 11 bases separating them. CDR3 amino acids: CASSLGGSYAFF. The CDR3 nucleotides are TGTGCCAGCAGCTTAGGTGGGAGTTACGCTTTCTTT.

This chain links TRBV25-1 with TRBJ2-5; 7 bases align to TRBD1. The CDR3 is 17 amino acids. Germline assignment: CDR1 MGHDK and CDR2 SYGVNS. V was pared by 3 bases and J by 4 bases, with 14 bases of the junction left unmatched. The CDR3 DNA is TGTGCCAGCAGTGATTTCCATCGAAGGCAGGGGGTAGAGACCCAGTACTTC. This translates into CASSDFHRRQGVETQYF.

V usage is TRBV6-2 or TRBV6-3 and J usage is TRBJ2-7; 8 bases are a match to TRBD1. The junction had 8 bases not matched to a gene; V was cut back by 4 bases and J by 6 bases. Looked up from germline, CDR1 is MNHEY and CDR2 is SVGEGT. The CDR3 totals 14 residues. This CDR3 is CASSLGQAVSEQYF. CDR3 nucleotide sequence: TGTGCCAGCAGTTTGGGACAGGCAGTGTCCGAGCAGTACTTC.

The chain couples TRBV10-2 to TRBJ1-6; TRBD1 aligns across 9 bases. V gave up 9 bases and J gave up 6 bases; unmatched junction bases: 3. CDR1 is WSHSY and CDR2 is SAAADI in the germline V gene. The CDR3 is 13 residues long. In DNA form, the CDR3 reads TGCGCCAGAGGGACAGGGATTAATTCACCCCTCCACTTT. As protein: CARGTGINSPLHF.